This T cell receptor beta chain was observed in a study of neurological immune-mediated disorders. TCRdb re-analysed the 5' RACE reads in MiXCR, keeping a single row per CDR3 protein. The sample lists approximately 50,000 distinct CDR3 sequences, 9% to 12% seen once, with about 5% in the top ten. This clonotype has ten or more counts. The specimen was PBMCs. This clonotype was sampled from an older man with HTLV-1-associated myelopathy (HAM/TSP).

The CDR3 nucleotides read TGCAGTGCTAGAGCCCACTCCGGCGAGCAGTACTTC. It translates to CSARAHSGEQYF. This chain joins TRBV20-1 and TRBJ2-7; D remains unclear. CDR3 length equals 12 residues. The germline V gene has CDR1 DFQATT and CDR2 SNEGSKA (reference sequence). V lost 1 base, J lost 6 bases, and 10 bases lay in between.